The 16 T cell receptor beta chains given below trace back to one sample, sequenced in a study of T-cell reconstitution after alpha-beta-depleted transplantation in children. Using unique molecular identifiers, the investigators prepared the TCRbeta library. In TCRdb, the PCR reads were re-called with MiXCR into one record per CDR3 protein. The sample includes a few hundred thousand distinct CDR3 sequences, under 30% of them seen just once. Sequenced here: PBMCs, sampled before TCRalphabeta/CD19-depleted stem cell transplant. Receptors were obtained from a girl aged 2 to 9 with Fanconi anemia, due to receive a stem cell transplant.

Ten or more counts support this clonotype. The chain couples TRBV29-1 to TRBJ2-7, with D tentatively TRBD1 (7 bases). This CDR3 has 15 amino acids. V was shortened by 6 bases and J by 4 bases, with 22 bases between the two germline ends. Germline lookup yields CDR1 SQVTM and CDR2 ANQGSEA. CDR3: CSVLGGGGIVYEQYF. CDR3 DNA: TGCAGCGTGTTAGGGGGCGGCGGGATTGTTTACGAGCAGTACTTC.

This clonotype came up once. J is TRBJ2-5 and V is TRBV29-1, with D perhaps TRBD1 or TRBD2 (5 bases each). This CDR3 contains 14 residues. The V gene's germline CDR1 is SQVTM and CDR2 ANQGSEA. Trimming left V 5 bases short and J 2 bases short, with 15 bases between. CDR3 sequence: CSVLAGTLQETQYF. DNA of the CDR3: TGCAGCGTTTTGGCCGGGACCCTTCAAGAGACCCAGTACTTC.

This clonotype was observed many times. The chain employs TRBV20-1 and TRBJ2-3; D not certain. The CDR3 totals 11 residues. Trimming stripped 2 bases from V and 4 bases from J, with 4 bases between. CDR1 is DFQATT, CDR2 SNEGSKA, per germline (reference sequence). CDR3 sequence reads: CSARTADTQYF. The CDR3 DNA follows: TGCAGTGCTAGAACAGCAGATACGCAGTATTTT.

The rearrangement links TRBV30 to TRBJ1-1; the D is unclear. There are 11 residues in the CDR3. The V end lost 2 bases, the J end lost 9 bases, and 10 bases lay between the germline ends. Per the germline V gene, CDR1 is GTSNPN and CDR2 is SVGIG (reference sequence). The CDR3 protein is CAWSSKGKAFF. As DNA, the CDR3 is TGTGCCTGGAGTTCCAAGGGTAAAGCTTTCTTT.

This clonotype was observed many times. The genes are TRBV29-1 and TRBJ2-2, with TRBD2 identical over 9 bases. Germline lookup yields CDR1 SQVTM and CDR2 ANQGSEA. This CDR3 has 15 amino acids. The V gene end was trimmed by 4 bases and the J gene end by 6 bases; junction bases not matched to a gene: 9. Here the CDR3 reads CSVVSAGGLAGELFF. The CDR3 DNA reads as TGCAGCGTTGTTAGTGCGGGAGGGTTGGCCGGGGAGCTGTTTTTT.

This clonotype was seen a handful of times. The chain has TRBV20-1 and TRBJ2-7; D is tentatively TRBD1 or TRBD2 (6 bases each). V was cut by 6 bases and J by 4 bases, with 22 bases left in between. The germline gives CDR1 DFQATT, CDR2 SNEGSKA (reference sequence). The CDR3 loop spans 15 amino acids. The CDR3 DNA reads TGCAGTGCCAACACTGGGGGGCAGTTTTCATACGAGCAGTACTTC. Protein sequence: CSANTGGQFSYEQYF.

This clonotype has ten or more counts. This chain joins TRBV5-6 and TRBJ1-5; 9 nucleotides agree with TRBD1. The germline V gene has CDR1 SGHDT and CDR2 YYEEEE. V dropped 2 bases and J dropped 4; count of bases not matched to a gene: 7. This CDR3 contains 16 residues. CDR3 DNA sequence: TGTGCCAGCAGCTTAGGTATCGGGACAGGGAATCAGCCCCAGCATTTT. Its protein product is CASSLGIGTGNQPQHF.

This sequence joins TRBV7-2 and TRBJ1-1, with no clear D. Trimming stripped 3 bases from V and 6 bases from J, with 17 bases between. Germline V gives CDR1 SGHTA, CDR2 FQGNSA. The CDR3 totals 15 residues. CDR3 region: CASSLNTPIYAEAFF. CDR3 nucleotide sequence: TGTGCCAGCAGCTTGAATACCCCTATATACGCTGAAGCTTTCTTT.

The sample holds many counts of this clonotype. V usage is TRBV29-1 and J usage is TRBJ1-1; D may be TRBD1 (6 bases). The CDR3 is 12 amino acids. Trimming shortened V by 6 bases and J by 7 bases, and 15 bases separated the two germline ends. Germline values: CDR1 SQVTM, CDR2 ANQGSEA. CDR3 residues: CSVALPTGEAFF. Written as DNA, the CDR3 is TGCAGCGTCGCCCTTCCGACAGGTGAAGCTTTCTTT.

This clonotype was detected a few times. J is TRBJ2-5 and V is TRBV7-9, with D unresolved. The CDR3 runs 14 residues. Trimming stripped 5 bases from V and 5 bases from J, with 15 bases between. The germline V gene has CDR1 SEHNR and CDR2 FQNEAQ (reference sequence). The CDR3 sequence: CASSPSLGIETQYF. The CDR3 nucleotides read TGTGCCAGCAGCCCCTCGTTGGGAATCGAGACCCAGTACTTC.

In this sample, this clonotype turned up many times. V and J are TRBV5-1 and TRBJ2-7; maybe TRBD2 (6 bases). This CDR3 spans 15 amino acids. Deletions cut 3 bases from V and 2 bases from J, with 15 bases between. Germline V gene lookup returns CDR1 SGHRS and CDR2 YFSETQ. The CDR3 loop reads CASSWGVGGTYEQYF. Written as DNA, the CDR3 is TGCGCCAGCAGCTGGGGGGTTGGCGGGACCTACGAGCAGTACTTC.

The rearrangement joins TRBV6-5 to TRBJ2-2, with D perhaps TRBD2 (6 bases). Germline values: CDR1 MNHEY, CDR2 SVGAGI. V shed 0 bases and J shed 4 bases, with 12 bases lying between them. The CDR3 totals 16 residues. The DNA for the CDR3 is TGTGCCAGCAGTTACTCTTTAAGGCGGGGCACCGGGGAGCTGTTTTTT. Translation gives CASSYSLRRGTGELFF.

This clonotype was recorded many times. This chain joins TRBV29-1 and TRBJ2-5; D is tentatively TRBD1 or TRBD2 (6 bases each). V lost 3 bases to trimming and J lost 5 bases, with 16 bases between them. The germline CDR1 and CDR2 sequences are SQVTM and ANQGSEA. CDR3 length: 14 residues. For the CDR3, the DNA is TGCAGCGTTGATAATGGGGGGCTAAGTGAGACCCAGTACTTC. This gives the protein CSVDNGGLSETQYF.

The chain employs TRBV5-4 and TRBJ2-7; D may be TRBD2 (7 bases). Trimming cost V 0 bases and J 5 bases, with 12 bases left between them. Looked up from germline, CDR1 is SGHNT and CDR2 is YYREEE (reference sequence). The CDR3 runs 14 residues. Here the CDR3 DNA reads TGTGCCAGCAGCTTGGTCGGGGGGCGGCACGAGCAGTACTTC. It encodes CASSLVGGRHEQYF.

This clonotype was observed many times. The chain recombines TRBV7-6 with TRBJ2-2, with a possible D match to TRBD1 (5 bases). The germline gives CDR1 SGHVS, CDR2 FNYEAQ. Trimming shortened V by 5 bases and J by 1 base, and 23 bases separated the two germline ends. This CDR3 is 19 amino acids long. The CDR3 DNA follows: TGTGCCAGCAGCCCCGACCCGCCCCTAACAGGAAAGAACACCGGGGAGCTGTTTTTT. It codes for CASSPDPPLTGKNTGELFF.

This clonotype was seen repeatedly, ten times or more. The chain is built from TRBV10-3 and TRBJ1-3; TRBD1 is a possible D gene (5 bases). V was shortened by 0 bases and J by 0 bases, with 9 bases between the two germline ends. Per the germline V gene, CDR1 is ENHRY and CDR2 is SYGVKD. The CDR3 runs 16 residues. The CDR3 DNA reads TGTGCCATCAGTGAGTCGACAGCCGTCTCTGGAAACACCATATATTTT. Translation: CAISESTAVSGNTIYF.